A single sample gave rise to the 30 T cell receptor beta chains below, sequenced in a study of CD4 T cells in relation to SARS-CoV-2 and coronaviruses (dated by TCRdb to the early 2020s). Their antigen targets remain unknown. CD4+ T cells from unexposed donors were collected before the COVID-19 pandemic (2011-2018). The EasySep CD4+ T cell isolation kit was used to isolate CD4+ T cells once the cultures had run for nine to eleven days. The library came from the immunoSEQ multiplex PCR assay. What TCRdb holds here is the immuneACCESS table cut down to in-frame rearrangements. Part of the clones is not present; checked against another copy, under half of the missing clones reflect an unresolved V gene, and the others are unexplained. The sample table shows some 25,000 clones, and 77% are seen once. 18% of the sample is in the top ten clones. The sample comprised CD4+ T cells from PBMCs, cultured in vitro. These receptors originate from a human donor in good health.

The chain recombines TRBV12-5 with TRBJ2-3; 7 positions match TRBD1. V shed 5 bases and J 3 bases; nucleotides not matched to a gene: 5. Germline lookup yields CDR1 LGHNT and CDR2 FRNRAP. This CDR3 is 14 amino acids long. The CDR3 region is CASGTGQPTDTQYF. Written as DNA, the CDR3 is TGTGCTAGTGGTACGGGACAGCCTACAGATACGCAGTATTTT.

V is TRBV5-1 and J is TRBJ1-5; D is unresolved. Germline V lookup: CDR1 SGHRS, CDR2 YFSETQ. The CDR3 is 14 residues long. Trimming cost V 0 bases and J 5 bases, with 9 bases left between them. Written as DNA, the CDR3 is TGCGCCAGCAGCTTGGGAGGGCAGGATCAGCCCCAGCATTTT. It is translated as CASSLGGQDQPQHF.

This clone was picked up one time. The chain links TRBV6-2 or TRBV6-3 to TRBJ2-7; no firm D call. In germline, CDR1 is MNHEY, CDR2 SVGEGT. CDR3 length: 12 amino acids. The V end was cut by 4 bases, the J end by 0 bases, with 4 bases between. CDR3 protein: CASSSHSYEQYF. DNA of the CDR3: TGTGCCAGCAGTTCTCACTCCTACGAGCAGTACTTC.

The chain carries TRBV12-5 and TRBJ1-5; D may be TRBD1 (6 bases). This CDR3 spans 18 amino acids. Germline CDR1 and CDR2: LGHNT and FRNRAP. Trimming cost V 0 bases and J 5 bases, with 20 bases left between them. Here the CDR3 reads CASGLVLGTQGRDQPQHF. For the CDR3, the DNA is TGTGCTAGTGGTTTGGTACTCGGGACTCAGGGGCGAGATCAGCCCCAGCATTTT.

This clone has just a few counts. The chain combines TRBV19 with TRBJ1-4, with 7 positions matching TRBD1. Trimming took 6 bases from V and 2 from J; bases not matched to a gene: 9. CDR3 length: 16 amino acids. Looked up from germline, CDR1 is LNHDA and CDR2 is SQIVND (reference sequence). The chain's CDR3 is CASRAGGAATNEKLFF. In nucleotides, the CDR3 is TGTGCCAGTAGAGCAGGGGGTGCGGCGACTAATGAAAAACTGTTTTTT.

The rearrangement joins TRBV30 to TRBJ1-1, with no clear D. V was shortened by 0 bases and J by 1 base, with 6 bases between the two germline ends. Per germline, CDR1 GTSNPN and CDR2 SVGIG (reference sequence). This CDR3 spans 13 amino acids. CDR3 region: CAWSVFQNTEAFF. CDR3 coding DNA: TGTGCCTGGAGTGTTTTCCAGAACACTGAAGCTTTCTTT.

The chain has TRBV29-1 and TRBJ2-3, with D perhaps matching TRBD2 (6 bases). The germline V gene has CDR1 SQVTM and CDR2 ANQGSEA. V lost 5 bases and J lost 4, with 16 bases in between. There are 14 residues in the CDR3. CDR3 coding DNA: TGCAGCGTTCGGGACTTGGGGATGTCAGATACGCAGTATTTT. Its translation: CSVRDLGMSDTQYF.

The chain has TRBV6-5 and TRBJ1-1, with unresolved D. Per the germline V gene, CDR1 is MNHEY and CDR2 is SVGAGI. With 4 bases removed from V and 3 bases from J, the gap between germline ends came to 6 bases. The length of the CDR3 is 12 residues. The CDR3 loop is CASSFGHTEAFF. Here the CDR3 DNA reads TGTGCCAGCAGTTTCGGCCACACTGAAGCTTTCTTT.

The chain uses TRBV25-1 and TRBJ2-2; unclear D gene. CDR1 and CDR2 (germline): MGHDK, SYGVNS. The CDR3 contains 11 residues. V was pared by 4 bases and J by 13 bases, with 10 bases between. The CDR3 is CASSAQFRLFF. The CDR3 region has the DNA TGTGCCAGCAGTGCCCAGTTCCGGCTGTTTTTT. The full variable domain, completed using reference TRBV25-1 and TRBJ2-2, is EADIYQTPRYLVIGTGKKITLECSQTMGHDKMYWYQQDPGMELHLIHYSYGVNSTEKGDLSSESTVSRIRTEHFPLTLESARPSHTSQYLCASSAQFRLFFGEGSRLTVL.

This rearrangement joins TRBV19 to TRBJ2-2; D possibly corresponds to TRBD2 (6 bases). The germline V and J ends were trimmed by 7 bases and 7 bases, with 13 bases remaining between them. The V gene's germline CDR1 is LNHDA and CDR2 SQIVND (reference sequence). This CDR3 is 13 amino acids long. The CDR3 spells CASTTGDGGELFF. The CDR3 nucleotides read TGTGCCAGTACCACGGGGGACGGCGGGGAGCTGTTTTTT.

This rearrangement joins TRBV4-1 to TRBJ2-3; D tentatively fits TRBD1 or TRBD2 (5 bases each). This CDR3 comprises 16 residues. CDR1 MGHRA and CDR2 YSYEKL come from the germline V gene. The V end was cut by 5 bases, the J end by 0 bases, with 15 bases between. In DNA form, the CDR3 reads TGCGCCAGCAGCACCCGGGACCAGAGGAGCACAGATACGCAGTATTTT. This translates into CASSTRDQRSTDTQYF.

The chain has TRBV18 and TRBJ1-2; TRBD1 matches 8 bases. Germline V gives CDR1 KGHSH, CDR2 LQKENI. The V and J ends lost 4 bases and 2 bases, in that order; junction bases with no gene match: 9. There are 16 residues in the CDR3. This CDR3 is CASSLKQDRVNYGYTF. CDR3 nucleotides: TGTGCCAGCTCACTAAAGCAGGACAGGGTGAACTATGGCTACACCTTC. Full variable domain (missing parts from reference TRBV18 and TRBJ1-2): NAGVMQNPRHLVRRRGQEARLRCSPMKGHSHVYWYRQLPEEGLKFMVYLQKENIIDESGMPKERFSAEFPKEGPSILRIQQVVRGDSAAYFCASSLKQDRVNYGYTFGSGTRLTVV.

The V gene is TRBV7-2, the J gene TRBJ2-1; 10 nucleotides agree with TRBD1. CDR1 and CDR2 (germline): SGHTA, FQGNSA. Trimming took 4 bases from V and 4 from J; bases not matched to a gene: 4. CDR3 length: 15 amino acids. CDR3 residues: CASSSGQGPYNEQFF. DNA of the CDR3: TGTGCCAGCAGCTCGGGACAGGGGCCTTACAATGAGCAGTTCTTC.

The CDR3 loop is CASSATGVPSYNEQFF. The CDR3 nucleotides are TGTGCCAGCAGTGCTACAGGAGTTCCCTCCTACAATGAGCAGTTCTTC. The chain couples TRBV25-1 to TRBJ2-1, with D possibly being TRBD1 (5 bases). Trimming pared 4 bases from V and 0 bases from J, leaving 13 bases between. The germline CDR1 and CDR2 sequences are MGHDK and SYGVNS. This CDR3 is 16 amino acids long. The full variable domain, its missing parts supplied by reference TRBV25-1 and TRBJ2-1, is EADIYQTPRYLVIGTGKKITLECSQTMGHDKMYWYQQDPGMELHLIHYSYGVNSTEKGDLSSESTVSRIRTEHFPLTLESARPSHTSQYLCASSATGVPSYNEQFFGPGTRLTVL.

V gene TRBV6-5 combines with J gene TRBJ2-5, with D possibly being TRBD1 (6 bases). CDR1 and CDR2 from the germline V gene are MNHEY and SVGAGI. The ends were cut back, 6 bases at V and 3 bases at J, with 11 bases in the middle. CDR3 length equals 13 residues. CDR3 protein: CASRDSGKETQYF. The CDR3 nucleotides are TGTGCCAGCAGGGACAGTGGAAAAGAGACCCAGTACTTC.

The genes are TRBV2 and TRBJ1-2; TRBD1 agrees at 7 bases. The CDR3 covers 16 residues. Trimming took 6 bases from V and 0 from J; bases not matched to a gene: 10. Germline CDR1 and CDR2: SNHLY and FYNNEI. CDR3 bases: TGTGCCAGCAGCAGCAGGGGGGGAGAGTCTAACTATGGCTACACCTTC. Translated, it gives CASSSRGGESNYGYTF.

This clone was counted once. The V gene is TRBV21-1, the J gene TRBJ1-5; the D call in the table, TRBD1, was not verified against the DNA. TRBV21-1 is classified as a pseudogene. This CDR3 comprises 17 residues. The CDR3 DNA is TGTGCCAGCAGCAAAGTAGTGGGCAGGGCTAGCAATCAGCCCCAGCATTTT. As protein: CASSKVVGRASNQPQHF.

The chain employs TRBV4-3 and TRBJ2-1; 10 bases agree with TRBD2. This CDR3 comprises 17 residues. The germline CDR1 and CDR2 sequences are LGHNA and YSLEER. With 1 base clipped from V and 8 bases from J, the junction kept 11 bases outside the gene matches. DNA of the CDR3: TGCGCCAGCAGCCAAGGATCTTCTAGCGGGAGTTCACATGAGCAGTTCTTC. Amino acids: CASSQGSSSGSSHEQFF.

This rearrangement joins TRBV4-3 to TRBJ2-7; D ambiguous. V lost 0 bases, J lost 6 bases, and 9 bases lay in between. Germline V gene sequence: CDR1 LGHNA, CDR2 YSLEER. The CDR3 is 13 amino acids. For the CDR3, the DNA is TGCGCCAGCAGCCAAGATCCTAGTCGCGAGCAGTACTTC. It specifies CASSQDPSREQYF.

The gene calls are TRBV5-1 and TRBJ2-5, with TRBD2 matching over 11 bases. This CDR3 contains 16 residues. CDR1 and CDR2 from the germline V gene are SGHRS and YFSETQ. The V segment lost 4 bases and the J segment 0 bases; nucleotides outside the gene matches: 5. The CDR3 DNA reads TGCGCCAGCAGCCGGAGACTAGCGGGGAACCAAGAGACCCAGTACTTC. As protein: CASSRRLAGNQETQYF.

As regards this clone: Germline and junction disagree at one end, which may indicate a read error. The chain uses TRBV19 and TRBJ1-1; no clear D gene. The CDR3 runs 14 residues. CDR1 is LNHDA and CDR2 is SQIVND in the germline V gene (reference sequence). The CDR3: CASSIGTVNAEAFF. The CDR3 nucleotides are TGTGCCAGTAGTATAGGGACGGTGAACGCTGAAGCTTTCTTT.

The chain employs TRBV7-2 and TRBJ2-3, with 9 bases that match TRBD2. The V gene end was trimmed by 5 bases and the J gene end by 5 bases; junction bases not matched to a gene: 11. The CDR3 is 16 residues long. The germline gives CDR1 SGHTA, CDR2 FQGNSA. CDR3 amino acids: CASSTQAGGGRDTQYF. For the CDR3, the DNA is TGTGCCAGCAGCACCCAAGCGGGGGGAGGCAGAGATACGCAGTATTTT.

The chain recombines TRBV9 with TRBJ1-6; no reliable D call. Germline V gene sequence: CDR1 SGDLS, CDR2 YYNGEE. Between the trimmed V and J ends, which lost 0 bases and 7 bases, there was a span of 8 bases. The CDR3 loop spans 14 amino acids. Here the CDR3 reads CASSVAGANSPLHF. DNA for the CDR3: TGTGCCAGCAGCGTAGCAGGTGCCAATTCACCCCTCCACTTT. The full variable domain, in which reference TRBV9 and TRBJ1-6 provide the parts outside the CDR3, is DSGVTQTPKHLITATGQRVTLRCSPRSGDLSVYWYQQSLDQGLQFLIQYYNGEERAKGNILERFSAQQFPDLHSELNLSSLELGDSALYFCASSVAGANSPLHFGNGTRLTVT.

The J gene is TRBJ1-5, the V gene TRBV4-2, with a possible D match to TRBD1 (6 bases). Germline V gene data show CDR1 as LGHNA and CDR2 as YNFKEQ. V lost 0 bases to trimming and J lost 6 bases, with 30 bases between them. CDR3 size: 21 residues. CDR3 region: CASSQDPHEGGRQEVSQPQHF. CDR3 DNA sequence: TGTGCCAGCAGCCAAGACCCTCACGAGGGGGGGAGACAGGAGGTGAGTCAGCCCCAGCATTTT.

The chain joins TRBV30 to TRBJ1-5; D may be TRBD1 (6 bases). From germline, CDR1 is GTSNPN and CDR2 SVGIG (reference sequence). Trimming pared 3 bases from V and 0 bases from J, leaving 12 bases between. The CDR3 consists of 15 residues. CDR3 bases: TGTGCCTGGAGGGCACAGGGATATAGCAATCAGCCCCAGCATTTT. Protein product: CAWRAQGYSNQPQHF.

This chain uses TRBV7-2 with TRBJ1-3, with D perhaps matching TRBD1 (5 bases). The ends were cut back, 5 bases at V and 0 bases at J, with 14 bases in the middle. The CDR3 is 16 residues long. The germline V gene has CDR1 SGHTA and CDR2 FQGNSA. The CDR3 region has the DNA TGTGCCAGCAGCCTAAGACAGCCTCACTCTGGAAACACCATATATTTT. Translation gives CASSLRQPHSGNTIYF.

This clone was seen a few times. The chain employs TRBV6-5 and TRBJ1-3; weak D call: TRBD1 (6 bases). The CDR3 runs to 15 residues. Trimming cost V 6 bases and J 0 bases, with 12 bases left between them. Germline CDR1 is MNHEY and CDR2 is SVGAGI. The CDR3 protein is CASSATGYSGNTIYF. Written as DNA, the CDR3 is TGTGCCAGCAGCGCGACAGGTTACTCTGGAAACACCATATATTTT.

Only a few counts were recorded for this clone. The chain recombines TRBV7-9 with TRBJ2-7, with D possibly called TRBD1 or TRBD2 (5 bases each). V lost 7 bases to trimming and J lost 2 bases, with 15 bases between them. CDR1 and CDR2 from the germline V gene are SEHNR and FQNEAQ (reference sequence). The CDR3 is made up of 14 amino acids. CDR3 protein: CASIPGQGTYEQYF. The CDR3 DNA reads TGTGCCAGCATCCCGGGGCAGGGAACCTACGAGCAGTACTTC.

Only one count was recorded for this clone. The chain carries TRBV6-5 and TRBJ1-1; 8 positions match TRBD1. V was clipped by 6 bases and J by 2 bases; unmatched bases: 5. This CDR3 is 14 amino acids long. Per germline, CDR1 MNHEY and CDR2 SVGAGI. CDR3 loop: CASSFGQGNTEAFF. The DNA for the CDR3 is TGTGCCAGCAGCTTTGGACAGGGCAACACTGAAGCTTTCTTT.

The chain has TRBV7-9 and TRBJ1-5; D gene unclear. Trimming shortened V by 1 base and J by 4 bases, and 5 bases separated the two germline ends. The CDR3 is 13 amino acids. CDR1 is SEHNR and CDR2 is FQNEAQ in the germline V gene (reference sequence). The CDR3 reads CASSLDSNQPQHF. CDR3 bases: TGTGCCAGCAGCTTAGACAGTAATCAGCCCCAGCATTTT. The full variable domain, completed using reference TRBV7-9 and TRBJ1-5, is DTGVSQNPRHKITKRGQNVTFRCDPISEHNRLYWYRQTLGQGPEFLTYFQNEAQLEKSRLLSDRFSAERPKGSFSTLEIQRTEQGDSAMYLCASSLDSNQPQHFGDGTRLSIL.